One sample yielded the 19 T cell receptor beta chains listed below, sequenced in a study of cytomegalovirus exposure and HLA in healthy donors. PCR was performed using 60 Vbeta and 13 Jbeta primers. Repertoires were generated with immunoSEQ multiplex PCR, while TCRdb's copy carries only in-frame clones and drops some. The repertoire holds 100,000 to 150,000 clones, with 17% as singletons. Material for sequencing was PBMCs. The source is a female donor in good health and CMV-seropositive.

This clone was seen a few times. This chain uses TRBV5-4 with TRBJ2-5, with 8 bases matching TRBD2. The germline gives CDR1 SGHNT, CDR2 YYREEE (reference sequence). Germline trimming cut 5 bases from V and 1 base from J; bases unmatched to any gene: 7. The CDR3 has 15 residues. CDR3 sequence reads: CASSRDSGVQETQYF. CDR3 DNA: TGTGCCAGCAGTCGAGATAGCGGGGTCCAAGAGACCCAGTACTTC. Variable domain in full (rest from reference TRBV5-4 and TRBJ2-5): ETGVTQSPTHLIKTRGQQVTLRCSSQSGHNTVSWYQQALGQGPQFIFQYYREEENGRGNFPPRFSGLQFPNYSSELNVNALELDDSALYLCASSRDSGVQETQYFGPGTRLLVL.

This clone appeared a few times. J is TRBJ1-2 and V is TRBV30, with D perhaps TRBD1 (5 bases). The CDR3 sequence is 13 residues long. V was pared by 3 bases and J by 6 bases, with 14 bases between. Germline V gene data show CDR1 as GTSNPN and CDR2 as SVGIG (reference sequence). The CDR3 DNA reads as TGTGCCTGGAGGCCGCTAGGGGCACATGGCTACACCTTC. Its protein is CAWRPLGAHGYTF.

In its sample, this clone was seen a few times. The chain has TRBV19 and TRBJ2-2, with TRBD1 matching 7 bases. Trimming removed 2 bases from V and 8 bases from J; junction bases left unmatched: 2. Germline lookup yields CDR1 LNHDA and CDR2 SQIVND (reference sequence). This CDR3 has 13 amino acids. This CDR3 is CASSIRGLGELFF. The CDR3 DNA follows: TGTGCCAGTAGTATAAGGGGGCTGGGGGAGCTGTTTTTT.

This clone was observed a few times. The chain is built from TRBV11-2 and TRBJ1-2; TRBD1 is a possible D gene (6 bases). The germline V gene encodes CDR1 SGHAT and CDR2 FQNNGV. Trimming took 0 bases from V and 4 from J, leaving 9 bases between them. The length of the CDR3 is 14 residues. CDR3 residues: CASSLDQGTYGYTF. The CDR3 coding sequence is TGTGCCAGCAGCTTAGATCAGGGGACCTATGGCTACACCTTC.

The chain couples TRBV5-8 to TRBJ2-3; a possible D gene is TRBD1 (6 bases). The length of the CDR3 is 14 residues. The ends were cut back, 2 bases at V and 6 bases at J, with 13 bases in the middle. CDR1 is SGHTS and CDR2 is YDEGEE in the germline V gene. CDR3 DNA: TGTGCCAGCAGCTTCCCAGGGGCCGGGGATACGCAGTATTTT. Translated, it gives CASSFPGAGDTQYF. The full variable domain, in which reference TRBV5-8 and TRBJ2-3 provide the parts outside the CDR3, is EAGVTQSPTHLIKTRGQQATLRCSPISGHTSVYWYQQALGLGLQFLLWYDEGEERNRGNFPPRFSGRQFPNYSSELNVNALELEDSALYLCASSFPGAGDTQYFGPGTRLTVL.

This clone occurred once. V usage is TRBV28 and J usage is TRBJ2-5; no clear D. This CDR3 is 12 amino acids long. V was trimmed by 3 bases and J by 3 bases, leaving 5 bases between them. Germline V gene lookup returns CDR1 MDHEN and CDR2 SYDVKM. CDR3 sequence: CASSFPEETQYF. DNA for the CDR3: TGTGCCAGCAGTTTTCCCGAAGAGACCCAGTACTTC.

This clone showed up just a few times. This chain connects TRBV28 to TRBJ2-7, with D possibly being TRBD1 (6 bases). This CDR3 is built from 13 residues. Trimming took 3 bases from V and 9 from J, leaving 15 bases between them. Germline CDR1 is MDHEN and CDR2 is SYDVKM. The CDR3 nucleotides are TGTGCCAGCAGTTTCTGGGGGCAAGGGGGGCAGTACTTC. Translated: CASSFWGQGGQYF. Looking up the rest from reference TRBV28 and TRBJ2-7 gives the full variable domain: DVKVTQSSRYLVKRTGEKVFLECVQDMDHENMFWYRQDPGLGLRLIYFSYDVKMKEKGDIPEGYSVSREKKERFSLILESASTNQTSMYLCASSFWGQGGQYFGPGTRLTVT.

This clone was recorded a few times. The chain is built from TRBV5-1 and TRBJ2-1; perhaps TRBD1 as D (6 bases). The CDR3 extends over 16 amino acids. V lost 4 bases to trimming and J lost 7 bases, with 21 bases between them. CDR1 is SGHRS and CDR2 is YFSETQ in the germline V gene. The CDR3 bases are TGCGCCAGCAGCCACCCCGAGCAGGGGCATCCTAATGAGCAGTTCTTC. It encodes CASSHPEQGHPNEQFF.

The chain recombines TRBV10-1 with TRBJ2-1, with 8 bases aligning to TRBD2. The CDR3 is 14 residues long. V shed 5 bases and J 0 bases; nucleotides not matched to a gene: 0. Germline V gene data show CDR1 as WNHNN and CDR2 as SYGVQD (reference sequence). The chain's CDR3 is CASSLAGSYNEQFF. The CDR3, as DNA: TGCGCCAGCAGTCTAGCGGGCTCCTACAATGAGCAGTTCTTC.

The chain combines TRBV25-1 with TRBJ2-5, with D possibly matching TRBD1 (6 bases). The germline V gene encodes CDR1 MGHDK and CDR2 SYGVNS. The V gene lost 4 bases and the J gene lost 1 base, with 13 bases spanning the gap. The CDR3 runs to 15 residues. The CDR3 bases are TGTGCCAGCAGTGCCAATAGGGGGTTCCAAGAGACCCAGTACTTC. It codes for CASSANRGFQETQYF.

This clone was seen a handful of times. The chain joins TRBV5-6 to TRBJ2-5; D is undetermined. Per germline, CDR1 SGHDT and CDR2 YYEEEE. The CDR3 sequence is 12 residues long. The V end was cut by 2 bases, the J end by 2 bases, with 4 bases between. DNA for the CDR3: TGTGCCAGCAGCTTTATACAAGAGACCCAGTACTTC. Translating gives CASSFIQETQYF.

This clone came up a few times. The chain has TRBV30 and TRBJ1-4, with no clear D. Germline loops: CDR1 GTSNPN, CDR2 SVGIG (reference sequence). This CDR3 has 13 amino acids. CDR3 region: CAFIEGSNEKLFF. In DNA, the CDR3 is TGTGCTTTTATAGAGGGTTCTAATGAAAAACTGTTTTTT.

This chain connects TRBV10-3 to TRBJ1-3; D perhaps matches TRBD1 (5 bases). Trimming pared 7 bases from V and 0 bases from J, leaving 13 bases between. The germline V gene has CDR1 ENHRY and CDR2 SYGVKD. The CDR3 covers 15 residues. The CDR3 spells CAITAGLFSGNTIYF. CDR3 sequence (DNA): TGTGCCATCACCGCGGGACTTTTCTCTGGAAACACCATATATTTT.

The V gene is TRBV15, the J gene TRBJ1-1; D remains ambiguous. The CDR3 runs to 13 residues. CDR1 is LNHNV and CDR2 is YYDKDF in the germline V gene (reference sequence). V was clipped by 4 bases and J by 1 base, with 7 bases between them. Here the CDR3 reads CATSTRGNTEAFF. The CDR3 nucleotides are TGTGCCACCAGCACGCGTGGGAACACTGAAGCTTTCTTT.

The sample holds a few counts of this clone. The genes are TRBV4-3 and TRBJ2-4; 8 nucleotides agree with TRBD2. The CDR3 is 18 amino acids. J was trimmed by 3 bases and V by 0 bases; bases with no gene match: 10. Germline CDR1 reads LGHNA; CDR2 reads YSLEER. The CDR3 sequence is CASSQDFGVAGGKNIQYF. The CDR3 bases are TGCGCCAGCAGCCAAGATTTTGGGGTCGCGGGAGGCAAAAACATTCAGTACTTC.

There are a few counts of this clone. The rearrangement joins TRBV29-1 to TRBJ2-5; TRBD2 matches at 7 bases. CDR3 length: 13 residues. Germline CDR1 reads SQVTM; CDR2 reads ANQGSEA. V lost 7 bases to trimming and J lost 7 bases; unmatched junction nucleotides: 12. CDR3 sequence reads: CSAGLSGRGTQYF. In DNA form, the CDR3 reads TGCAGCGCGGGGCTGTCGGGGAGGGGGACCCAGTACTTC.

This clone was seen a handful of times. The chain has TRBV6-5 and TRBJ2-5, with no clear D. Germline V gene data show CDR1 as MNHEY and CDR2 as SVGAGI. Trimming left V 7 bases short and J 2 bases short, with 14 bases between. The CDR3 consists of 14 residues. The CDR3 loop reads CASTNSRLQETQYF. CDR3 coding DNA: TGTGCCAGCACCAACTCCCGGTTGCAAGAGACCCAGTACTTC.

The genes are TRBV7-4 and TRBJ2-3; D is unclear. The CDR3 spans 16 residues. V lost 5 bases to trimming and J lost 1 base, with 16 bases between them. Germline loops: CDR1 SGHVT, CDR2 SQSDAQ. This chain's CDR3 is CASSDQTRRCTDTQYF. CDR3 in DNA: TGTGCCAGCAGCGACCAGACTCGACGATGCACAGATACGCAGTATTTT.

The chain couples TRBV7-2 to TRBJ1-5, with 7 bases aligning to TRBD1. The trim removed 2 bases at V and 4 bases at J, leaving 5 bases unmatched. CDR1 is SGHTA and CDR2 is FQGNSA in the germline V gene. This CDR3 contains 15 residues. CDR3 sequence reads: CASSLRGDRNQPQHF. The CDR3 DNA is TGTGCCAGCAGCTTAAGAGGGGACAGAAATCAGCCCCAGCATTTT.